The 10 T cell receptor beta chains in this list originate from one sample, sequenced in a study of T cells in localized non-small cell lung cancer. Assay used: immunoSEQ multiplex PCR; TCRdb lists only in-frame clones, some missing. The sample holds 30,000 to 35,000 clones; approximately 91% are singletons and the top ten take less than 3%. Material: peripheral blood, obtained before any cancer treatment. The origin of the receptors is a female donor over 55 with stage I lung adenocarcinoma.

The chain has TRBV28 and TRBJ2-2; D gene uncertain. V lost 9 bases and J lost 1, with 12 bases in between. CDR3 length equals 14 residues. CDR1 is MDHEN, CDR2 SYDVKM, per germline. For the CDR3, the DNA is TGTGCCAGTGTGGCACAGATGAACACCGGGGAGCTGTTTTTT. Amino acids: CASVAQMNTGELFF. Drawing the rest from reference TRBV28 and TRBJ2-2, the complete variable domain is DVKVTQSSRYLVKRTGEKVFLECVQDMDHENMFWYRQDPGLGLRLIYFSYDVKMKEKGDIPEGYSVSREKKERFSLILESASTNQTSMYLCASVAQMNTGELFFGEGSRLTVL.

This clone was detected a few times. The chain has TRBV27 and TRBJ2-1, with TRBD1 matching over 10 bases. Germline values: CDR1 MNHEY, CDR2 SMNVEV (reference sequence). The V segment lost 8 bases and the J segment 2 bases; nucleotides outside the gene matches: 6. This CDR3 spans 15 amino acids. The CDR3 coding sequence is TGTGCCAGCCGACTTGGACAGGGGGCCTACAATGAGCAGTTCTTC. This gives the protein CASRLGQGAYNEQFF.

The rearrangement uses TRBV9 and TRBJ1-3, with TRBD1 identical over 10 bases. Trimming cost V 4 bases and J 4 bases; bases outside gene matches: 8. Germline assignment: CDR1 SGDLS and CDR2 YYNGEE. CDR3 size: 16 residues. The CDR3 region is CASSPGTGARGNTIYF. The CDR3, as DNA: TGTGCCAGCAGCCCAGGGACAGGGGCCAGGGGAAACACCATATATTTT.

This chain uses TRBV7-9 with TRBJ1-2, with 7 bases identical to TRBD1. The CDR3 sequence is 17 residues long. The V segment lost 5 bases and the J segment 0 bases; nucleotides outside the gene matches: 12. Germline V gene sequence: CDR1 SEHNR, CDR2 FQNEAQ (reference sequence). CDR3 bases: TGTGCCAGCAGCACACTGGACAGGAGTCTCTCTAACTATGGCTACACCTTC. As protein: CASSTLDRSLSNYGYTF.

This chain connects TRBV7-2 to TRBJ1-1; no clear D. From germline, CDR1 is SGHTA and CDR2 FQGNSA. This CDR3 is 13 amino acids long. The ends were cut back, 1 base at V and 10 bases at J, with 13 bases in the middle. This chain's CDR3 is CASSLEGGGVAFF. The CDR3 DNA follows: TGTGCCAGCAGCTTAGAAGGCGGTGGTGTAGCTTTCTTT.

The chain recombines TRBV18 with TRBJ2-3; D not resolved. Germline CDR1 is KGHSH and CDR2 is LQKENI. Trimming cost V 2 bases and J 1 base, with 10 bases left between them. The CDR3 has 15 amino acids. CDR3 nucleotide sequence: TGTGCCAGCTCACCAAGGATACTCGGCACAGATACGCAGTATTTT. Translation: CASSPRILGTDTQYF.

The V gene is TRBV4-3, the J gene TRBJ1-1; the match to TRBD1 covers 8 bases. The CDR3 spans 15 residues. V was clipped by 2 bases and J by 5 bases; unmatched bases: 7. Germline CDR1 reads LGHNA; CDR2 reads YSLEER. The CDR3 bases are TGCGCCAGCAGCCAAAACTACAGGGGGGCTACTGAAGCTTTCTTT. It is translated as CASSQNYRGATEAFF.

For the CDR3, the DNA is TGTGCCAGCAGTGAAGGGGGGACTCTCGGTGAAAAACTGTTTTTT. Amino acid sequence: CASSEGGTLGEKLFF. The V call is TRBV6-1, the J call TRBJ1-4, with D possibly matching TRBD1 (5 bases). The CDR3 totals 15 residues. V was shortened by 1 base and J by 7 bases, with 13 bases between the two germline ends. Germline-derived CDR1 and CDR2 are MNHNS and SASEGT.

The V call is TRBV5-8, the J call TRBJ2-3; the D gene is possibly TRBD1 (5 bases). Between the trimmed V and J ends, which lost 0 bases and 2 bases, there was a span of 16 bases. The CDR3 extends over 17 amino acids. Germline V gene sequence: CDR1 SGHTS, CDR2 YDEGEE. CDR3: CASSLASRQKDTDTQYF. The CDR3 DNA is TGTGCCAGCAGCTTGGCGTCTCGACAGAAGGACACAGATACGCAGTATTTT.

The chain has TRBV5-4 and TRBJ2-1; 9 bases match TRBD1. V shed 3 bases and J 1 base; nucleotides not matched to a gene: 2. This CDR3 is built from 15 residues. CDR1 and CDR2 (germline): SGHNT, YYREEE (reference sequence). Here the CDR3 DNA reads TGTGCCAGCAGCTCCGGGACAGGGTCCTACAATGAGCAGTTCTTC. This gives the protein CASSSGTGSYNEQFF.